One and the same sample provided the 9 T cell receptor beta chains below, sequenced in a study of molecular identifiers for immune sequencing clone quantification. TCRdb reanalysed the PCR reads using MiXCR and keeps one entry per CDR3 protein. The repertoire holds approximately 93,000 distinct CDR3 sequences, roughly 25% seen once, with 0.6% to 0.9% in the top ten. The sample comprised naive CD8+ T cells from blood, with Jurkat cell RNA spiked in. Subset specified: FACS-sorted CD8+CD4-CCR7+CD45RA+ naive T cells. The receptors originated from a human donor in good health. Some libraries in this study had Jurkat cell RNA spiked in.

This clonotype was seen a few times. The rearrangement links TRBV13 to TRBJ1-4, with D tentatively TRBD1 (6 bases). V gave up 0 bases and J gave up 5 bases, with 7 bases separating them. This CDR3 has 14 residues. Germline lookup yields CDR1 PRHDT and CDR2 FYEKMQ (reference sequence). In DNA form, the CDR3 reads TGTGCCAGCAGCTTAGGCCAGGGGAATGAAAAACTGTTTTTT. Translated: CASSLGQGNEKLFF.

Comments on this clonotype: A single base separates this from a much larger clone, so it may be a read error. The CDR3 sequence: CASSTRVLAQETQYF. CDR3 nucleotides: TGTGCCAGCAGCACCCGGGTACTAGCTCAAGAGACCCAGTACTTC. The chain joins TRBV7-6 to TRBJ2-5; a possible D gene is TRBD2 (6 bases). V gave up 5 bases and J gave up 2 bases, with 15 bases separating them. The germline CDR1 and CDR2 sequences are SGHVS and FNYEAQ. The CDR3 has 15 amino acids.

The chain is built from TRBV5-1 and TRBJ2-5; 12 nucleotides align to TRBD2. Unmatched junction bases numbered 4, after V lost 0 bases and J lost 4 bases. CDR3 length: 16 amino acids. Per germline, CDR1 SGHRS and CDR2 YFSETQ. DNA for the CDR3: TGCGCCAGCAGCTTGGCTAGCGGGGGGGCCGGAGAGACCCAGTACTTC. Its translation: CASSLASGGAGETQYF.

The chain has TRBV7-9 and TRBJ2-1; a weak D match, TRBD2 (5 bases). V lost 4 bases to trimming and J lost 0 bases, with 10 bases between them. The CDR3 contains 15 residues. Germline V gives CDR1 SEHNR, CDR2 FQNEAQ (reference sequence). The CDR3: CASSSRADSYNEQFF. The CDR3 DNA follows: TGTGCCAGCAGCTCCCGAGCGGACTCCTACAATGAGCAGTTCTTC.

The genes are TRBV7-9 and TRBJ2-7; D call uncertain. Trimming cost V 3 bases and J 6 bases, with 15 bases left between them. CDR3 length equals 14 residues. The V gene's germline CDR1 is SEHNR and CDR2 FQNEAQ (reference sequence). The DNA for the CDR3 is TGTGCCAGCAGCTTCTCCGGGCCTACCGGCGAGCAGTACTTC. The encoded protein is CASSFSGPTGEQYF.

J is TRBJ2-7 and V is TRBV6-2 or TRBV6-3; 7 nucleotides line up with TRBD1. With V trimmed by 6 bases and J by 1 base, 9 bases remained unmatched. CDR1 and CDR2 from the germline V gene are MNHEY and SVGEGT. The CDR3 runs 15 residues. Here the CDR3 reads CASRNFDRASYEQYF. As DNA, the CDR3 is TGTGCCAGCAGAAACTTTGACAGGGCATCCTACGAGCAGTACTTC.

This clonotype has at least ten counts. The CDR3 sequence is CASSLWTSGGYTDTQYF. The DNA of the CDR3 is TGTGCCAGCAGTCTCTGGACTAGCGGGGGATACACAGATACGCAGTATTTT. The genes are TRBV12-3 or TRBV12-4 and TRBJ2-3, with 13 bases aligning to TRBD2. This CDR3 has 17 amino acids. Germline trimming cut 5 bases from V and 2 bases from J; bases unmatched to any gene: 7.

This clonotype was seen at least ten times. The V and J genes are TRBV12-3 or TRBV12-4 and TRBJ1-5; 10 nucleotides match TRBD1. The ends lost 5 bases at V and 4 bases at J; junction bases unmatched: 5. The CDR3 runs to 15 residues. This CDR3 is CASSGPDRGNQPQHF. The CDR3, as DNA: TGTGCCAGCAGTGGGCCGGACAGGGGGAATCAGCCCCAGCATTTT.

V gene TRBV12-3 or TRBV12-4 combines with J gene TRBJ2-5; perhaps TRBD2 as D (5 bases). Trimming removed 6 bases at V and 5 bases at J, with 25 bases between. The CDR3 runs 17 residues. Written as DNA, the CDR3 is TGTGCCAGCAGCCACCCGGGGTTATCCAGAGGCGGTGAGACCCAGTACTTC. Translation gives CASSHPGLSRGGETQYF.